This T cell receptor beta chain was identified during a study of blood T cell repertoires in COVID-19. V was clipped by 2 bases and J by 7 bases; unmatched bases: 13. This CDR3 comprises 15 residues. Germline-derived CDR1 and CDR2 are GTSNPN and SVGIG (reference sequence). The table came from immunoSEQ multiplex PCR; TCRdb's copy has only in-frame clones and leaves some out. The sample lists fewer than 300,000 clones, about nine tenths occurring once. The sequenced sample consisted of peripheral blood. The V call is TRBV30, the J call TRBJ1-2, with 7 bases lining up with TRBD1. This sequence originates from a woman aged 25 to 45 with COVID-19, enrolled during active disease. CDR3 loop: CAWSLQAGGSSGYTF. CDR3 DNA sequence: TGTGCCTGGAGTCTTCAGGCAGGGGGTAGTAGTGGCTACACCTTC.